This T cell receptor beta chain was identified during a study of OX40 agonist ivuxolimab in advanced cancers. Across the study: The drug used for patients, ivuxolimab, was an agonistic anti-OX40 (CD134) antibody. Having had anti-PD-1, anti-PD-L1 or anti-CTLA-4 therapy before was allowed, and roughly 40% had some.

The CDR3 totals 14 residues. The V and J ends lost 3 bases and 7 bases, in that order; junction bases with no gene match: 1. Per the germline V gene, CDR1 is KGHSH and CDR2 is LQKENI. Here immunoSEQ multiplex PCR was the method, and the copy in TCRdb shows in-frame clones only, minus some. The sample lists around 67,000 clones; 87% were seen once. Source: CD4+ or CD8+ T cells sorted from blood, taken in a trial of the OX40 agonist ivuxolimab. V is TRBV18 and J is TRBJ2-1; 12 bases fit TRBD2. The sequence derives from an adult with an advanced solid tumor such as melanoma, head and neck, liver or kidney cancer. CDR3 residues: CASSPGLAGNEQFF. As DNA, the CDR3 is TGTGCCAGCTCACCCGGACTAGCGGGAAATGAGCAGTTCTTC.